The 31 T cell receptor beta chains in this list originate from one sample, sequenced in a study of T cell changes during pregnancy in multiple sclerosis. Generated by immunoSEQ multiplex PCR, the TCRdb table keeps only in-frame clones and is missing some. The sample shows around 40,000 clones, 85% to 95% of them seen only once. The sequencing used CD8+ T cells from peripheral blood mononuclear cells, collected in the third trimester of pregnancy. These receptors were taken from a female donor with multiple sclerosis, enrolled in a pregnancy study.

This clone was observed once. At one boundary the junction diverges from the germline segment, which might be a read error. V and J are TRBV7-7 and TRBJ2-7; D is ambiguous. Germline V gene sequence: CDR1 SSHAT, CDR2 FNYEAQ (reference sequence). The CDR3 length is 13 residues. The CDR3: CASSLSMVTEQYF. The DNA for the CDR3 is TGTGCTAGCAGCCTAAGCATGGTTACCGAGCAGTACTTC.

The gene calls are TRBV27 and TRBJ1-1; 7 bases are shared with TRBD1. Germline CDR1 MNHEY, CDR2 SMNVEV (reference sequence). Trimming cost V 0 bases and J 3 bases; bases outside gene matches: 7. The CDR3 sequence is 16 residues long. The CDR3 coding sequence is TGTGCCAGCAGTTTATCTTCCCAGGGGGAGGACACTGAAGCTTTCTTT. It translates to CASSLSSQGEDTEAFF.

The V and J genes are TRBV7-9 and TRBJ2-7; 9 bases match TRBD2. J gave up 0 bases and V 10 bases, and 16 bases lay outside the gene matches. Germline-derived CDR1 and CDR2 are SEHNR and FQNEAQ (reference sequence). CDR3 size: 17 residues. The chain's CDR3 is CAIGGGGPTLASYEQYF. CDR3 coding DNA: TGTGCCATCGGCGGGGGGGGCCCGACCCTGGCCTCCTACGAGCAGTACTTC.

The gene calls are TRBV7-9 and TRBJ2-7; D is uncertain. Trimming pared 3 bases from V and 2 bases from J, leaving 17 bases between. CDR1 and CDR2 (germline): SEHNR, FQNEAQ (reference sequence). This CDR3 spans 16 amino acids. The CDR3 bases are TGTGCCAGCAGCTTCAATACAGTTTATCCCCCCTACGAGCAGTACTTC. Amino acid sequence: CASSFNTVYPPYEQYF.

J is TRBJ2-1 and V is TRBV14; no firm D call. The CDR3 has 16 amino acids. Germline CDR1 SGHDN, CDR2 FVKESK. V lost 3 bases, J lost 10 bases, and 22 bases lay in between. The CDR3, as DNA: TGTGCCAGCAGCCAGTTCGGCCAGTCGAGTTCCGGGGAGCAGTTCTTC. Its protein is CASSQFGQSSSGEQFF.

The rearrangement links TRBV27 to TRBJ2-7; 7 bases fit TRBD2. The J segment lost 7 bases and the V segment lost 5 bases, leaving 8 bases of the junction unmatched. The CDR3 is 13 residues long. Germline CDR1 reads MNHEY; CDR2 reads SMNVEV (reference sequence). For the CDR3, the DNA is TGTGCCAGCAGTCGCCCACCCGGGGGGGAGCAGTACTTC. Translating it yields CASSRPPGGEQYF.

The rearrangement joins TRBV5-1 to TRBJ2-1, with 13 bases aligning to TRBD2. The CDR3 runs to 20 residues. Germline lookup yields CDR1 SGHRS and CDR2 YFSETQ. Germline trimming cut 4 bases from V and 0 bases from J; bases unmatched to any gene: 13. Here the CDR3 DNA reads TGCGCCAGCAGCCTCAACCCGGGACTAGCGGGGACGAGCTCCTACAATGAGCAGTTCTTC. It codes for CASSLNPGLAGTSSYNEQFF.

The rearrangement links TRBV25-1 to TRBJ2-5; TRBD2 aligns across 7 bases. The CDR3 runs to 16 residues. The junction had 6 bases not matched to a gene; V was cut back by 1 base and J by 1 base. CDR1 and CDR2 (germline): MGHDK, SYGVNS. DNA for the CDR3: TGTGCCAGCAGTGAATTGGCGCGCGGGGGCCAAGAGACCCAGTACTTC. Amino acid sequence: CASSELARGGQETQYF. Variable domain in full (rest from reference TRBV25-1 and TRBJ2-5): EADIYQTPRYLVIGTGKKITLECSQTMGHDKMYWYQQDPGMELHLIHYSYGVNSTEKGDLSSESTVSRIRTEHFPLTLESARPSHTSQYLCASSELARGGQETQYFGPGTRLLVL.

This clone has just one count. The chain links TRBV5-4 to TRBJ1-2; D ambiguous. Deletions cut 3 bases from V and 2 bases from J, with 8 bases between. Per germline, CDR1 SGHNT and CDR2 YYREEE (reference sequence). This CDR3 is built from 13 residues. Written as DNA, the CDR3 is TGTGCCAGCAGCTCCGGAGAAAACTATGGCTACACCTTC. It translates to CASSSGENYGYTF.

The chain combines TRBV5-6 with TRBJ1-4; 9 bases are shared with TRBD1. This CDR3 has 14 amino acids. Germline V gene lookup returns CDR1 SGHDT and CDR2 YYEEEE. V lost 0 bases, J lost 8 bases, and 2 bases stayed unmatched. The CDR3 nucleotides are TGTGCCAGCAGCTTGGGGACAGGGGTCGAAAAACTGTTTTTT. Encoded protein: CASSLGTGVEKLFF.

The V and J genes are TRBV27 and TRBJ1-6; D perhaps matches TRBD1 (6 bases). V was clipped by 3 bases and J by 6 bases, with 12 bases between them. The CDR3 extends over 15 amino acids. Germline V gives CDR1 MNHEY, CDR2 SMNVEV (reference sequence). CDR3 residues: CASSLVRGGNSPLHF. Here the CDR3 DNA reads TGTGCCAGCAGTTTGGTTAGAGGGGGTAATTCACCCCTCCACTTT.

The rearrangement uses TRBV19 and TRBJ1-1; a possible D gene is TRBD1 (5 bases). Trimming pared 3 bases from V and 5 bases from J, leaving 13 bases between. This CDR3 has 14 residues. Germline lookup yields CDR1 LNHDA and CDR2 SQIVND (reference sequence). This CDR3 is CASSILLGGTEAFF. The CDR3 DNA is TGTGCCAGTAGTATCCTCCTGGGGGGAACTGAAGCTTTCTTT. The whole variable domain, filled in from reference TRBV19 and TRBJ1-1, reads DGGITQSPKYLFRKEGQNVTLSCEQNLNHDAMYWYRQDPGQGLRLIYYSQIVNDFQKGDIAEGYSVSREKKESFPLTVTSAQKNPTAFYLCASSILLGGTEAFFGQGTRLTVV.

This sequence joins TRBV14 and TRBJ2-7, with D perhaps matching TRBD2 (5 bases). The CDR3 extends over 14 amino acids. The V gene's germline CDR1 is SGHDN and CDR2 FVKESK. V was shortened by 2 bases and J by 4 bases, with 12 bases between the two germline ends. The DNA of the CDR3 is TGTGCCAGCAGCCAACTAGCTGAGGCATACGAGCAGTACTTC. This gives the protein CASSQLAEAYEQYF. The full variable domain, completed using reference TRBV14 and TRBJ2-7, is EAGVTQFPSHSVIEKGQTVTLRCDPISGHDNLYWYRRVMGKEIKFLLHFVKESKQDESGMPNNRFLAERTGGTYSTLKVQPAELEDSGVYFCASSQLAEAYEQYFGPGTRLTVT.

The chain carries TRBV9 and TRBJ1-2; D unresolved. Germline V gene data show CDR1 as SGDLS and CDR2 as YYNGEE. This CDR3 contains 15 residues. Trimming took off 0 bases at V and 4 bases at J, with 13 bases between the two ends. This CDR3 reads CASSVGGGMSYGYTF. As DNA, the CDR3 is TGTGCCAGCAGCGTAGGTGGAGGGATGAGCTATGGCTACACCTTC. Supplemented by reference TRBV9 and TRBJ1-2, the full variable domain reads DSGVTQTPKHLITATGQRVTLRCSPRSGDLSVYWYQQSLDQGLQFLIQYYNGEERAKGNILERFSAQQFPDLHSELNLSSLELGDSALYFCASSVGGGMSYGYTFGSGTRLTVV.

V gene TRBV7-8 combines with J gene TRBJ2-7; TRBD1 matches 12 bases. The ends lost 2 bases at V and 7 bases at J; junction bases unmatched: 6. The CDR3 covers 15 residues. Germline values: CDR1 SGHVS, CDR2 FQNEAQ. The CDR3 region is CASSLPGQGAREQYF. CDR3 nucleotides: TGTGCCAGCAGCTTACCGGGACAGGGGGCGCGAGAGCAGTACTTC.

The chain links TRBV27 to TRBJ1-5, with D unresolved. The germline V gene encodes CDR1 MNHEY and CDR2 SMNVEV (reference sequence). This CDR3 contains 15 residues. V lost 0 bases to trimming and J lost 4 bases, with 10 bases between them. The CDR3 DNA follows: TGTGCCAGCAGTTTATCGACACCAGCTAATCAGCCCCAGCATTTT. Translation gives CASSLSTPANQPQHF.

This clone has a handful of counts. The chain couples TRBV9 to TRBJ1-5; D ambiguous. The CDR3 extends over 16 amino acids. The germline V gene has CDR1 SGDLS and CDR2 YYNGEE. The germline V and J ends were trimmed by 4 bases and 0 bases, with 14 bases remaining between them. CDR3 sequence reads: CASSPHGEFSNQPQHF. For the CDR3, the DNA is TGTGCCAGCAGCCCTCACGGGGAGTTTAGCAATCAGCCCCAGCATTTT.

The rearrangement links TRBV30 to TRBJ2-5, with 9 positions matching TRBD1. Germline V lookup: CDR1 GTSNPN, CDR2 SVGIG (reference sequence). The V gene end was trimmed by 3 bases and the J gene end by 5 bases; junction bases not matched to a gene: 16. The CDR3 spans 17 residues. CDR3 in DNA: TGTGCCTGGAGCCTCTTGCCGGGACAGGGAGGGCGGGAGACCCAGTACTTC. Its protein is CAWSLLPGQGGRETQYF.

The rearrangement joins TRBV7-9 to TRBJ1-5; 11 bases line up with TRBD1. Germline CDR1 SEHNR, CDR2 FQNEAQ (reference sequence). Trimming took 4 bases from V and 2 from J; bases not matched to a gene: 13. The CDR3 length is 19 residues. The CDR3 reads CASSSEPGQGEKGNQPQHF. The DNA of the CDR3 is TGTGCCAGCAGCTCAGAACCGGGACAGGGGGAAAAGGGCAATCAGCCCCAGCATTTT.

The chain combines TRBV10-3 with TRBJ1-2; D may be TRBD1 (5 bases). The germline gives CDR1 ENHRY, CDR2 SYGVKD. The CDR3 loop spans 16 amino acids. The V and J ends lost 3 bases and 4 bases respectively, with 18 bases between them. CDR3 sequence: CAISETSSGVSYGYTF. In nucleotides, the CDR3 is TGTGCCATCAGTGAAACGAGCTCGGGGGTTTCCTATGGCTACACCTTC.

The chain carries TRBV6-6 and TRBJ2-7; the match to TRBD2 covers 8 bases. The CDR3 has 15 amino acids. Germline V gene sequence: CDR1 MNHNY, CDR2 SVGAGI (reference sequence). V was pared by 6 bases and J by 2 bases, with 9 bases of the junction left unmatched. CDR3 coding DNA: TGTGCCAGCAGCGACGGGGGGGGACCGACCTACGAGCAGTACTTC. It codes for CASSDGGGPTYEQYF.

This chain joins TRBV14 and TRBJ1-1; perhaps TRBD1 as D (5 bases). The CDR3 length is 15 residues. The V gene lost 0 bases and the J gene lost 0 bases, with 8 bases spanning the gap. In germline, CDR1 is SGHDN, CDR2 FVKESK. The CDR3 coding sequence is TGTGCCAGCAGCCAAGATGAACAGGTGAACACTGAAGCTTTCTTT. This codes for CASSQDEQVNTEAFF.

This rearrangement joins TRBV9 to TRBJ2-1, with D possibly being TRBD2 (6 bases). V was clipped by 4 bases and J by 4 bases, with 21 bases between them. Germline assignment: CDR1 SGDLS and CDR2 YYNGEE. The CDR3 spans 17 residues. CDR3 residues: CASSPGMGGEGYNEQFF. The CDR3 DNA sequence: TGTGCCAGCAGCCCAGGGATGGGGGGAGAAGGTTACAATGAGCAGTTCTTC.

Judged by abundance, this clone is medium-sized. V and J are TRBV27 and TRBJ2-7; 8 nucleotides match TRBD2. V was clipped by 5 bases and J by 6 bases; unmatched bases: 15. The CDR3 runs to 16 residues. Germline V gene sequence: CDR1 MNHEY, CDR2 SMNVEV (reference sequence). The CDR3 DNA is TGTGCCAGCAGTCCGATCCGGGGGGGGCGGAATCGCGAGCAGTACTTC. This codes for CASSPIRGGRNREQYF.

The chain has TRBV7-9 and TRBJ2-3; D is perhaps TRBD2 (5 bases). V dropped 5 bases and J dropped 9 bases, with 15 bases sitting between them. The germline V gene has CDR1 SEHNR and CDR2 FQNEAQ (reference sequence). This CDR3 has 13 residues. Here the CDR3 reads CASSRPGSVTQYF. The CDR3 DNA sequence: TGTGCCAGCAGCCGCCCGGGGTCGGTGACGCAGTATTTT.

The gene calls are TRBV4-1 and TRBJ2-7, with a weak D call TRBD2 (6 bases). Germline V CDR1 and CDR2: MGHRA, YSYEKL. The V end was cut by 1 base, the J end by 0 bases, with 16 bases between. The CDR3 totals 17 residues. In nucleotides, the CDR3 is TGCGCCAGCAGCCAAGTCCTGTCGGGGGTGACCTCCTACGAGCAGTACTTC. Protein: CASSQVLSGVTSYEQYF.

The chain recombines TRBV19 with TRBJ2-2; 7 bases match TRBD2. This CDR3 region has 13 residues. Germline loops: CDR1 LNHDA, CDR2 SQIVND (reference sequence). V trimming: 2 bases; J trimming: 6 bases; junction bases outside the gene matches: 0. The CDR3 coding sequence is TGTGCCAGTAGTATACTAGCGGCCGGGGAGCTGTTTTTT. This codes for CASSILAAGELFF.

This chain connects TRBV5-6 to TRBJ2-3; TRBD2 agrees at 13 bases. This CDR3 is 16 amino acids long. V shed 3 bases and J 9 bases; nucleotides not matched to a gene: 10. Germline-derived CDR1 and CDR2 are SGHDT and YYEEEE. The CDR3 here is CASSSKLAGGMGTQYF. CDR3 in DNA: TGTGCCAGCAGCTCCAAACTAGCGGGGGGGATGGGAACGCAGTATTTT.

V is TRBV5-6 and J is TRBJ1-2; the match to TRBD1 covers 10 bases. V was pared by 9 bases and J by 8 bases, with 10 bases of the junction left unmatched. The germline CDR1 and CDR2 sequences are SGHDT and YYEEEE. The CDR3 runs to 13 residues. Here the CDR3 reads CATTKGQGPGYTF. CDR3 nucleotide sequence: TGTGCCACCACGAAGGGACAGGGGCCCGGCTACACCTTC.

The V gene is TRBV5-1, the J gene TRBJ1-1; D uncertain. Between the trimmed V and J ends, which lost 3 bases and 7 bases, there was a span of 10 bases. This CDR3 spans 12 amino acids. Germline CDR1 reads SGHRS; CDR2 reads YFSETQ. CDR3 sequence: CASSSRIGEAFF. CDR3 nucleotide sequence: TGCGCCAGCAGCTCCCGAATCGGTGAAGCTTTCTTT.

The chain links TRBV7-9 to TRBJ2-7; D is perhaps TRBD1 (6 bases). Germline V gene lookup returns CDR1 SEHNR and CDR2 FQNEAQ (reference sequence). This CDR3 region has 14 residues. V lost 4 bases and J lost 3, with 13 bases in between. In nucleotides, the CDR3 is TGTGCCAGCAGCTCGACGGACAGATTCTACGAGCAGTACTTC. As protein: CASSSTDRFYEQYF.